This T cell receptor beta chain was sequenced during a study of blood T cells in healthy people across ages. General study results and limits: As age increased, TCR beta diversity per million T cells fell in a roughly linear fashion.

Points on this clonotype: What it binds is not known.

A second PCR of about 7 to 12 cycles used a sample-barcoded 5' primer and a J-beta primer mix. TCRdb redid the calling of the 5' RACE reads with MiXCR, one entry per CDR3 protein. The sample gives some 1.5 million distinct CDR3 sequences, about 30% of which show up once; 7.7% is in the top ten. Per germline, CDR1 SQVTM and CDR2 ANQGSEA. The CDR3 spans 12 residues. V was pared by 7 bases and J by 2 bases, with 11 bases between. V usage is TRBV29-1 and J usage is TRBJ1-2; D is possibly TRBD1 (5 bases). The sequence derives from a woman in her twenties or thirties in good health. Sequencing input: blood. In DNA, the CDR3 is TGCAGCGGTCAGACAGCCAACTATGGCTACACCTTC. Amino acid sequence: CSGQTANYGYTF.